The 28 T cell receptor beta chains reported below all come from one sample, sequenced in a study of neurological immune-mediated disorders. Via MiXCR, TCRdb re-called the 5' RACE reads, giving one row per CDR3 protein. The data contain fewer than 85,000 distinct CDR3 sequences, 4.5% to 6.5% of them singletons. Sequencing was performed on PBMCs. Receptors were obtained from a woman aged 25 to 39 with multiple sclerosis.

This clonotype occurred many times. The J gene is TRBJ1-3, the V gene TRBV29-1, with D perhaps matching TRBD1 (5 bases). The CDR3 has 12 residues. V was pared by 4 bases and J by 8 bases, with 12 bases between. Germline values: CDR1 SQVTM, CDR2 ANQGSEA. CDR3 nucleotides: TGCAGCGTTGGCCAGGGAAGCGACACCATATATTTT. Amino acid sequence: CSVGQGSDTIYF.

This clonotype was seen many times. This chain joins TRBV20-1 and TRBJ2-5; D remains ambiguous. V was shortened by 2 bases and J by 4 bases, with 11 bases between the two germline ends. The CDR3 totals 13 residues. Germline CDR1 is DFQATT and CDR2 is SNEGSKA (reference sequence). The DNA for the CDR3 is TGCAGTGCTAGACGGGCGGAGTTAGAGACCCAGTACTTC. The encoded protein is CSARRAELETQYF.

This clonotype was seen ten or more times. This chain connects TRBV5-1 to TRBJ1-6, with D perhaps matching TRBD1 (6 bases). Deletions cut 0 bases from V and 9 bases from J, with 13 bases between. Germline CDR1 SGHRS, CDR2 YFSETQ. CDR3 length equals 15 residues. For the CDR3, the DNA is TGCGCCAGCAGCTTGGGCGGGGGCGATTCTTCACCCCTCCACTTT. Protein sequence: CASSLGGGDSSPLHF.

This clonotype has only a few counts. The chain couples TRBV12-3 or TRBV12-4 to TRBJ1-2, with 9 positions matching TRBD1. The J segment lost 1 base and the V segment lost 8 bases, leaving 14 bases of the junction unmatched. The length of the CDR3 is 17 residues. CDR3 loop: CASFPRDRVKVNYGYTF. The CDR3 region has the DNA TGTGCCAGCTTCCCTCGGGACAGGGTAAAGGTTAACTATGGCTACACCTTC.

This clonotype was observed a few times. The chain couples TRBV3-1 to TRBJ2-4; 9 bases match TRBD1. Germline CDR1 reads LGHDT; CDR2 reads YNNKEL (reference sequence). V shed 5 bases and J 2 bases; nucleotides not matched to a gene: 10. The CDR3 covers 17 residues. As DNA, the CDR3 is TGTGCCAGCAGCTCAGCCTCCGGGACAGGGACCAAAAACATTCAGTACTTC. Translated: CASSSASGTGTKNIQYF.

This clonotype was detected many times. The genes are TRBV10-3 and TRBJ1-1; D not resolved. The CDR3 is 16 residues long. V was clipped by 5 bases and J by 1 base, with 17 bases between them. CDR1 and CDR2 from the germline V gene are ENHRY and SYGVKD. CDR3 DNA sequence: TGTGCCATCAGTCAACGAAGCTTAACAGCGAACACTGAAGCTTTCTTT. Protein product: CAISQRSLTANTEAFF.

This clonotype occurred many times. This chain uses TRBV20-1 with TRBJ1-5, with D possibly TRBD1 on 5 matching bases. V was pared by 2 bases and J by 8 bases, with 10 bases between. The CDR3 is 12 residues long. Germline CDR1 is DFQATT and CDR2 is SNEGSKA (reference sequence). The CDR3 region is CSARQGSEPQHF. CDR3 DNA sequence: TGCAGTGCTAGACAGGGTAGTGAGCCCCAGCATTTT.

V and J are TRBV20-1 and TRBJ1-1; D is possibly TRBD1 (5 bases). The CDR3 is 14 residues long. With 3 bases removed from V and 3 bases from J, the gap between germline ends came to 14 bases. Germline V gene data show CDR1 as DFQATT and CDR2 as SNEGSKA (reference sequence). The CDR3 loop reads CSARGGSRDTEAFF. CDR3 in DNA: TGCAGTGCTAGGGGGGGGAGTAGGGACACTGAAGCTTTCTTT.

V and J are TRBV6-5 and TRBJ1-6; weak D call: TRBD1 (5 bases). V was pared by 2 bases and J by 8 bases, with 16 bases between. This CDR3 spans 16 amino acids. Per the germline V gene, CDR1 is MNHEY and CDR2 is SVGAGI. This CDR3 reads CASSYTGPTGYSPLHF. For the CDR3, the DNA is TGTGCCAGCAGTTACACGGGGCCCACCGGTTATTCACCCCTCCACTTT.

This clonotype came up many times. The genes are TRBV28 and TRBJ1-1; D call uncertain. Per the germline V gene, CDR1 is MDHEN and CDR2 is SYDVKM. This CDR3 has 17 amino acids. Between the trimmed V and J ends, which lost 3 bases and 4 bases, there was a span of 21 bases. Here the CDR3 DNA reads TGTGCCAGCAGTTTTCTTATTGGGTCCGGGGAGGGCACTGAAGCTTTCTTT. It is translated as CASSFLIGSGEGTEAFF.

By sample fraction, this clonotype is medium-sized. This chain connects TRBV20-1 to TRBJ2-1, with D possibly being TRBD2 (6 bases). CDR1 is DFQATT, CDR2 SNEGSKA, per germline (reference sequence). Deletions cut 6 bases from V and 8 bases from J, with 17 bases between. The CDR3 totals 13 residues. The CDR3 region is CSAPRSGGDEQFF. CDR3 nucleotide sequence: TGCAGTGCGCCACGGTCGGGCGGGGATGAGCAGTTCTTC.

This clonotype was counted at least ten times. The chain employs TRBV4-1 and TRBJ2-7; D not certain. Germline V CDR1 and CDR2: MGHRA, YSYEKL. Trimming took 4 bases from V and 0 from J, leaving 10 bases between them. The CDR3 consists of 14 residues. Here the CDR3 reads CASSPQAGSYEQYV. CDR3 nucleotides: TGCGCCAGCAGCCCCCAAGCTGGCTCCTACGAGCAGTACGTC.

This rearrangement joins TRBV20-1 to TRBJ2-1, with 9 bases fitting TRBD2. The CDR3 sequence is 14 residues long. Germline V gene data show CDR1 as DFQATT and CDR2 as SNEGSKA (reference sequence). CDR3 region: CSLRTSLAGNEQFF. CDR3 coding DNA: TGCAGCCTTCGTACCTCACTAGCGGGCAATGAGCAGTTCTTC.

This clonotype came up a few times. Written as DNA, the CDR3 is TGCGCCAGCAGCTTTGGGGACAGGGATAACTACGAGCAGTACTTC. This sequence encodes CASSFGDRDNYEQYF. The rearrangement links TRBV5-1 to TRBJ2-7; 9 nucleotides agree with TRBD1. The CDR3 has 15 residues. V gave up 2 bases and J gave up 3 bases; unmatched junction bases: 6. CDR1 is SGHRS, CDR2 YFSETQ, per germline.

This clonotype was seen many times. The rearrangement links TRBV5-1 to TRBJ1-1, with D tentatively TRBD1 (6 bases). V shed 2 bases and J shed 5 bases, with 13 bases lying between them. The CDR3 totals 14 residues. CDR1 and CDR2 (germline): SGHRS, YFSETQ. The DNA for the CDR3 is TGCGCCAGCAGCTTACAGGGAAGTGAGACTGAAGCTTTCTTT. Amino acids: CASSLQGSETEAFF.

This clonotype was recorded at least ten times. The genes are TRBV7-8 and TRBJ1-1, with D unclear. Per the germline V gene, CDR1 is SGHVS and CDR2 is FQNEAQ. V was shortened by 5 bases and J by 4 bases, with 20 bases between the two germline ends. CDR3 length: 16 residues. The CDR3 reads CASSPQLAGLGTEAFF. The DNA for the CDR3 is TGTGCCAGCAGCCCCCAGCTGGCGGGATTAGGCACTGAAGCTTTCTTT. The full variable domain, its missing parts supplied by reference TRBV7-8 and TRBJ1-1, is GAGVSQSPRYKVAKRGQDVALRCDPISGHVSLFWYQQALGQGPEFLTYFQNEAQLDKSGLPSDRFFAERPEGSVSTLKIQRTQQEDSAVYLCASSPQLAGLGTEAFFGQGTRLTVV.

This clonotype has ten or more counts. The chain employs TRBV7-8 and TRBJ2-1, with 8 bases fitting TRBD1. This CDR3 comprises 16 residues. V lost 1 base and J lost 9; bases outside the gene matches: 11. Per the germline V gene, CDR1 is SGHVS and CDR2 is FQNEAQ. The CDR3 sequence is CASSLGGQGAPREQFF. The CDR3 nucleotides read TGTGCCAGCAGCTTAGGTGGGCAGGGGGCCCCTCGTGAGCAGTTCTTC.

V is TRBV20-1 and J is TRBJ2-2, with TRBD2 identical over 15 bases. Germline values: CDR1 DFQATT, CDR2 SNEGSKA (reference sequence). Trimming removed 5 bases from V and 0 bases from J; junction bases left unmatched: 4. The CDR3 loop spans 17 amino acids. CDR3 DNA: TGCAGTGCTGAAGGACTAGCGGGAGGGCCGAACACCGGGGAGCTGTTTTTT. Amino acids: CSAEGLAGGPNTGELFF.

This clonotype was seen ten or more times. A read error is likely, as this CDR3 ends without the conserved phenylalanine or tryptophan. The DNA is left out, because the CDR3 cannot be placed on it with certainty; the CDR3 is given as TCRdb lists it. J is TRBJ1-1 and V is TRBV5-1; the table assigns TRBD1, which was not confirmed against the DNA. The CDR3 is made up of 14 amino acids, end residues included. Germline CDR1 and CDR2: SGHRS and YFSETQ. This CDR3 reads CASSPTGVGEPQMG.

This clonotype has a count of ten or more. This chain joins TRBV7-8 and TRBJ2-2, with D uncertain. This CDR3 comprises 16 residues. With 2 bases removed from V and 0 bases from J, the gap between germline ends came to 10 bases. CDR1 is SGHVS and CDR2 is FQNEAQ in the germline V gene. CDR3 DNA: TGTGCCAGCAGCTTACGGAATATCGCGAACACCGGGGAGCTGTTTTTT. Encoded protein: CASSLRNIANTGELFF.

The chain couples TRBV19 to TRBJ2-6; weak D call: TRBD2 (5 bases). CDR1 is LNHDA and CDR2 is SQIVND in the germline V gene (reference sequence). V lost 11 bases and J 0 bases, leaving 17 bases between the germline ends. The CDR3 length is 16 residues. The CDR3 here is CAASSGIGSGANVLTF. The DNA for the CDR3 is TGTGCCGCATCCAGCGGAATTGGCTCTGGGGCCAACGTCCTGACTTTC.

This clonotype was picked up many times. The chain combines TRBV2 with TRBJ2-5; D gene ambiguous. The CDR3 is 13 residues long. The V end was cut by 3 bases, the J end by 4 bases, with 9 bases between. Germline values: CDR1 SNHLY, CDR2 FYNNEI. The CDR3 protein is CASSDVGGETQYF. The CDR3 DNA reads TGTGCCAGCAGTGATGTCGGCGGAGAGACCCAGTACTTC.

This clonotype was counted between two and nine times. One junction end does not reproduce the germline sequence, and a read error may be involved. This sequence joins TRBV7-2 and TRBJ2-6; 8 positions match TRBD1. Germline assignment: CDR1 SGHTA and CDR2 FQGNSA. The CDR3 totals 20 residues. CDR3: CASSFKTSGTGRSGAKVLTF. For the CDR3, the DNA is TGTGCCAGCAGCTTCAAAACCTCCGGGACAGGACGGTCTGGGGCCAAAGTCCTGACTTTC.

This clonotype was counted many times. The CDR3 DNA is TGCGCCAGCAGCTCCCCCCGGACCGGGATAACCTACAATGAGCAGTTCTTC. Translation: CASSSPRTGITYNEQFF. The J gene is TRBJ2-1, the V gene TRBV5-1, with D maybe TRBD2 (5 bases). Trimming took 3 bases from V and 2 from J, leaving 18 bases between them. The germline V gene encodes CDR1 SGHRS and CDR2 YFSETQ. The CDR3 length is 17 residues. Variable domain in full (rest from reference TRBV5-1 and TRBJ2-1): KAGVTQTPRYLIKTRGQQVTLSCSPISGHRSVSWYQQTPGQGLQFLFEYFSETQRNKGNFPGRFSGRQFSNSRSEMNVSTLELGDSALYLCASSSPRTGITYNEQFFGPGTRLTVL.

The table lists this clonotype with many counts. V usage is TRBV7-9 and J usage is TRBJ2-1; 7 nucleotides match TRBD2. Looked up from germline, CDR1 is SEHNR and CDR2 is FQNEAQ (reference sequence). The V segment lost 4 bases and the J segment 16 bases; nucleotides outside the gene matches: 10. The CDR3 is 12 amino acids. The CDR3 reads CASSYSPSGDFF. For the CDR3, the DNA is TGTGCCAGCAGCTATTCCCCTAGCGGCGATTTCTTC. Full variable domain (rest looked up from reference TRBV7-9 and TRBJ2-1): DTGVSQNPRHKITKRGQNVTFRCDPISEHNRLYWYRQTLGQGPEFLTYFQNEAQLEKSRLLSDRFSAERPKGSFSTLEIQRTEQGDSAMYLCASSYSPSGDFFGPGTRLTVL.

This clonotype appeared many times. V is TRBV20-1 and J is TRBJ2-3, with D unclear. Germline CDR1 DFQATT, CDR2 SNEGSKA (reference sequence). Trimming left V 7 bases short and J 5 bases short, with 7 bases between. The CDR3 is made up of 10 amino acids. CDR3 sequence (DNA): TGCAGTGTAATAGTAGATACGCAGTATTTT. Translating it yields CSVIVDTQYF.

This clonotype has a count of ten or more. Here the CDR3 reads CASNPGLAGNEQFF. CDR3 bases: TGTGCCAGCAACCCGGGACTAGCGGGGAATGAGCAGTTCTTC. The chain combines TRBV2 with TRBJ2-1, with TRBD2 identical over 13 bases. The CDR3 is 14 residues long. The junction had 4 bases not matched to a gene; V was cut back by 7 bases and J by 7 bases. Germline-derived CDR1 and CDR2 are SNHLY and FYNNEI.

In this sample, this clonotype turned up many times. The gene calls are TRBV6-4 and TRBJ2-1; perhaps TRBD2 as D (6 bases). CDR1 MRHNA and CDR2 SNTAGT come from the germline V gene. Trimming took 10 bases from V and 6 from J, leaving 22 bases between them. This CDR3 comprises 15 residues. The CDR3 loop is CAILEPGLPTNEQFF. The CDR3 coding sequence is TGTGCCATCCTAGAGCCGGGACTCCCAACCAATGAGCAGTTCTTC.